This TCR beta chain came from a study of blood T cells in healthy people across ages. Then a second PCR, running about 6 to 12 cycles, was carried out with a sample-barcoded 5' primer and a J-beta primer mix. One entry per CDR3 protein, called by TCRdb with MiXCR from the 5' RACE reads. The sample lists about 1.4 million distinct CDR3 sequences, approximately 63% seen once, with 6.5% to 8.5% in the top ten. The CDR3 totals 15 residues. Germline assignment: CDR1 MNHEY and CDR2 SMNVEV (reference sequence). V gave up 7 bases and J gave up 7 bases, with 20 bases separating them. The chain joins TRBV27 to TRBJ1-5; D unresolved. This TCR was recovered from a man younger than 35 in good health. Sequencing was performed on blood. The CDR3, as DNA: TGTGCCAGCACTACCGCTGGGGAAAACACACAGCCCCAGCATTTT. Its translation is CASTTAGENTQPQHF.